Listed here are 31 T cell receptor beta chains from one sample, sequenced in a study of T cells after posttransplantation cyclophosphamide. Sequencing used immunoSEQ multiplex PCR; TCRdb keeps in-frame clones, though not all of them. The profile shows approximately 32,000 clones, about 90% of them singletons. Material: PBMCs. These receptors originate from a middle-aged woman with a blood cancer, CMV-positive, and with a related stem cell donor.

The sample holds a few counts of this clone. CDR3 DNA: TGTGCTAGTGGTTTGCACAGGGACGAGCAGTACTTC. Amino acids: CASGLHRDEQYF. The chain combines TRBV12-5 with TRBJ2-7, with D perhaps TRBD1 (6 bases). The V and J ends lost 2 bases and 5 bases respectively, with 7 bases between them. The CDR3 has 12 amino acids. Germline V gene lookup returns CDR1 LGHNT and CDR2 FRNRAP.

This sequence joins TRBV27 and TRBJ2-3; 10 positions agree with TRBD2. The CDR3 covers 15 residues. V shed 6 bases and J 1 base; nucleotides not matched to a gene: 4. From germline, CDR1 is MNHEY and CDR2 SMNVEV (reference sequence). CDR3 region: CASSLAGAGTDTQYF. Written as DNA, the CDR3 is TGTGCCAGCAGCCTAGCGGGGGCCGGCACAGATACGCAGTATTTT.

This chain connects TRBV5-4 to TRBJ1-2, with D uncertain. The germline gives CDR1 SGHNT, CDR2 YYREEE (reference sequence). V lost 9 bases and J lost 5, with 17 bases in between. The CDR3 is 13 residues long. Written as DNA, the CDR3 is TGTGCCACCAGTTCCGGGAGCCAATATGGCTACACCTTC. Protein product: CATSSGSQYGYTF.

This clone was recorded only once. The CDR3 spells CASTKPGLAGVEQYF. CDR3 nucleotide sequence: TGTGCCAGCACCAAACCCGGACTAGCGGGGGTAGAGCAGTACTTC. The chain joins TRBV6-5 to TRBJ2-7, with 13 bases lining up with TRBD2. Germline CDR1 reads MNHEY; CDR2 reads SVGAGI. This CDR3 spans 15 amino acids. The V segment lost 7 bases and the J segment 7 bases; nucleotides outside the gene matches: 10.

The V and J genes are TRBV5-1 and TRBJ2-3, with D uncertain. Trimming took 4 bases from V and 1 from J, leaving 7 bases between them. This CDR3 has 13 amino acids. Germline CDR1 SGHRS, CDR2 YFSETQ. The DNA for the CDR3 is TGCGCCAGCAGCCCAGGTGGCACAGATACGCAGTATTTT. Its translation is CASSPGGTDTQYF.

The chain has TRBV19 and TRBJ2-7; 11 positions match TRBD1. Germline assignment: CDR1 LNHDA and CDR2 SQIVND (reference sequence). The CDR3 covers 13 residues. Trimming took 8 bases from V and 3 from J; bases not matched to a gene: 3. CDR3 coding DNA: TGTGCCAGTGGGACAGGGGGGGACTACGAGCAGTACTTC. Its protein product is CASGTGGDYEQYF.

The chain combines TRBV5-1 with TRBJ1-3; maybe TRBD1 (5 bases). V lost 0 bases and J lost 2, with 15 bases in between. This CDR3 region has 17 residues. The V gene's germline CDR1 is SGHRS and CDR2 YFSETQ. CDR3 in amino acids: CASSLAGGQGTGNTIYF. The CDR3 DNA reads as TGCGCCAGCAGCTTGGCCGGTGGTCAGGGAACTGGAAACACCATATATTTT.

V and J are TRBV11-2 and TRBJ2-1, with 10 bases matching TRBD1. From germline, CDR1 is SGHAT and CDR2 FQNNGV. The CDR3 is 17 residues long. With V trimmed by 0 bases and J by 1 base, 3 bases remained unmatched. The CDR3 here is CASSLEWDRGSYNEQFF. The CDR3 region has the DNA TGTGCCAGCAGCTTAGAGTGGGACAGGGGTTCCTACAATGAGCAGTTCTTC.

This chain joins TRBV28 and TRBJ1-1; D possibly corresponds to TRBD1 (6 bases). Germline CDR1 reads MDHEN; CDR2 reads SYDVKM. V lost 7 bases to trimming and J lost 1 base, with 16 bases between them. CDR3 size: 15 residues. In DNA form, the CDR3 reads TGTGCCAGCACCAATAGGGGGTCGTGGAACACTGAAGCTTTCTTT. This encodes CASTNRGSWNTEAFF.

The chain joins TRBV5-5 to TRBJ2-7; 8 bases line up with TRBD1. The CDR3 is 16 amino acids. V dropped 3 bases and J dropped 0; count of bases not matched to a gene: 8. Germline V gene lookup returns CDR1 SGHKS and CDR2 YYEKEE (reference sequence). The CDR3 region is CASSSPDRGVSYEQYF. The CDR3 nucleotides read TGTGCCAGCAGCTCCCCAGACAGGGGCGTCTCCTACGAGCAGTACTTC.

The rearrangement links TRBV6-5 to TRBJ1-1; 11 positions match TRBD1. V gave up 4 bases and J gave up 5 bases; unmatched junction bases: 6. This CDR3 is built from 15 residues. Germline values: CDR1 MNHEY, CDR2 SVGAGI. The CDR3 reads CASSFWTGGGTEAFF. The CDR3 nucleotides are TGTGCCAGCAGTTTCTGGACAGGGGGCGGGACTGAAGCTTTCTTT.

The chain's CDR3 is CASSQERGLPEAFF. The CDR3 DNA reads TGCGCCAGCAGCCAAGAGAGAGGGTTACCTGAAGCTTTCTTT. The rearrangement uses TRBV4-3 and TRBJ1-1; D unresolved. The CDR3 loop spans 14 amino acids. With 0 bases removed from V and 6 bases from J, the gap between germline ends came to 11 bases. The germline CDR1 and CDR2 sequences are LGHNA and YSLEER.

The chain uses TRBV4-1 and TRBJ1-1; 10 bases line up with TRBD1. Germline-derived CDR1 and CDR2 are MGHRA and YSYEKL. After removal of 5 bases from V and 0 bases from J, the junction contained 12 bases not matched to a gene. The CDR3 is made up of 18 amino acids. CDR3 sequence (DNA): TGCGCCAGCAGCAAGGGAGGTTGGACAGGGGGGATGAACACTGAAGCTTTCTTT. It translates to CASSKGGWTGGMNTEAFF.

The chain couples TRBV4-1 to TRBJ2-5; 9 bases match TRBD1. The V and J ends lost 2 bases and 4 bases, in that order; junction bases with no gene match: 5. Germline CDR1 is MGHRA and CDR2 is YSYEKL. There are 15 residues in the CDR3. The CDR3, as DNA: TGCGCCAGCAGCCAACCGGACAGGGGTAGAGAGACCCAGTACTTC. This codes for CASSQPDRGRETQYF.

V and J are TRBV9 and TRBJ2-3; 8 bases map to TRBD2. This CDR3 comprises 16 residues. Germline lookup yields CDR1 SGDLS and CDR2 YYNGEE. After removal of 2 bases from V and 4 bases from J, the junction contained 9 bases not matched to a gene. CDR3 amino acids: CASSVQAAGVSDTQYF. The CDR3, as DNA: TGTGCCAGCAGCGTCCAGGCAGCGGGGGTCTCAGATACGCAGTATTTT.

The J gene is TRBJ2-2, the V gene TRBV19; the D gene is possibly TRBD2 (6 bases). The CDR3 contains 15 residues. Trimming shortened V by 5 bases and J by 4 bases, and 14 bases separated the two germline ends. CDR1 and CDR2 from the germline V gene are LNHDA and SQIVND (reference sequence). This CDR3 reads CASSFPGLSTGELFF. The CDR3 DNA reads as TGTGCCAGTAGTTTTCCGGGACTGAGCACCGGGGAGCTGTTTTTT.

The V gene is TRBV7-9, the J gene TRBJ2-5, with a tentative D call TRBD2 (6 bases). Germline-derived CDR1 and CDR2 are SEHNR and FQNEAQ (reference sequence). This CDR3 comprises 14 residues. Between the trimmed V and J ends, which lost 6 bases and 5 bases, there was a span of 16 bases. The CDR3 spells CASRLGGGTETQYF. In DNA form, the CDR3 reads TGTGCCAGCAGACTTGGTGGGGGGACGGAGACCCAGTACTTC.

V gene TRBV11-2 combines with J gene TRBJ2-5, with D possibly being TRBD2 (7 bases). The ends were cut back, 0 bases at V and 10 bases at J, with 15 bases in the middle. The CDR3 covers 14 residues. Germline lookup yields CDR1 SGHAT and CDR2 FQNNGV. In DNA, the CDR3 is TGTGCCAGCAGCTTAGAAGGGGGGGCCGAGGGCCAGTACTTC. Encoded protein: CASSLEGGAEGQYF.

The genes are TRBV21-1 and TRBJ2-4; TRBD1 is the table's D call, not checked against the DNA. TRBV21-1 has pseudogene status. CDR3 length: 13 residues. CDR3 in DNA: TGTGCCATCCACATTCTAGCCAAAAACATTCAGTACTTC. It translates to CAIHILAKNIQYF.

V usage is TRBV10-2 and J usage is TRBJ2-3, with TRBD1 matching 9 bases. The ends lost 9 bases at V and 4 bases at J; junction bases unmatched: 5. CDR3 size: 13 residues. The germline gives CDR1 WSHSY, CDR2 SAAADI. The CDR3 is CASGTGWADTQYF. CDR3 DNA: TGCGCCAGTGGGACAGGGTGGGCAGATACGCAGTATTTT.

Within the sample, this clone is medium-sized. The rearrangement links TRBV6-1 to TRBJ2-1, with D tentatively TRBD1 (6 bases). Trimming shortened V by 1 base and J by 8 bases, and 18 bases separated the two germline ends. The CDR3 covers 16 residues. Looked up from germline, CDR1 is MNHNS and CDR2 is SASEGT. CDR3 protein: CASSEVGGGGRDEQFF. DNA of the CDR3: TGTGCCAGCAGTGAAGTTGGTGGGGGCGGTCGCGATGAGCAGTTCTTC.

The chain has TRBV7-2 and TRBJ1-5, with D unclear. Per the germline V gene, CDR1 is SGHTA and CDR2 is FQGNSA. This CDR3 is 13 amino acids long. V was trimmed by 4 bases and J by 9 bases, leaving 13 bases between them. CDR3 loop: CASSSESGWPQHF. The CDR3 nucleotides are TGTGCCAGCAGCTCCGAGAGTGGTTGGCCCCAGCATTTT.

The CDR3 protein is CASLPTGGKGNQPQHF. The DNA for the CDR3 is TGTGCCAGCCTGCCCACAGGGGGCAAGGGCAATCAGCCCCAGCATTTT. J is TRBJ1-5 and V is TRBV27; 9 nucleotides align to TRBD1. V gave up 8 bases and J gave up 2 bases; unmatched junction bases: 10. This CDR3 spans 16 amino acids. Germline CDR1 is MNHEY and CDR2 is SMNVEV (reference sequence).

This clone has just a few counts. This chain uses TRBV10-3 with TRBJ2-7, with D perhaps matching TRBD1 (6 bases). Trimming took 4 bases from V and 0 from J, leaving 10 bases between them. The V gene's germline CDR1 is ENHRY and CDR2 SYGVKD. The CDR3 runs to 14 residues. CDR3 loop: CAISGTGTSYEQYF. The CDR3 nucleotides are TGTGCCATCAGTGGAACAGGGACCTCCTACGAGCAGTACTTC.

The chain has TRBV4-1 and TRBJ1-1; 7 bases are a match to TRBD1. The V gene end was trimmed by 3 bases and the J gene end by 2 bases; junction bases not matched to a gene: 9. CDR1 and CDR2 from the germline V gene are MGHRA and YSYEKL. The CDR3 sequence is 16 residues long. The CDR3 sequence: CASSHHPGTVNTEAFF. The CDR3 DNA sequence: TGCGCCAGCAGCCATCATCCCGGGACAGTAAACACTGAAGCTTTCTTT.

The chain combines TRBV4-1 with TRBJ2-5; no reliable D call. V shed 2 bases and J shed 3 bases, with 4 bases lying between them. Per the germline V gene, CDR1 is MGHRA and CDR2 is YSYEKL. The CDR3 has 12 residues. CDR3 loop: CASSQIEETQYF. The CDR3 bases are TGCGCCAGCAGCCAAATCGAAGAGACCCAGTACTTC.

The chain employs TRBV19 and TRBJ1-2; tentative D call: TRBD1 (6 bases). Per germline, CDR1 LNHDA and CDR2 SQIVND (reference sequence). This CDR3 has 12 residues. The V end was cut by 9 bases, the J end by 4 bases, with 12 bases between. The CDR3: CASAQGFYGYTF. DNA for the CDR3: TGTGCCAGCGCACAGGGTTTCTATGGCTACACCTTC.

This sequence joins TRBV6-1 and TRBJ2-7; D may be TRBD2 (7 bases). The CDR3 consists of 19 residues. The V end lost 0 bases, the J end lost 4 bases, and 25 bases lay between the germline ends. The germline V gene has CDR1 MNHNS and CDR2 SASEGT. CDR3 amino acids: CASSEARGLGRGGRYEQYF. The DNA for the CDR3 is TGTGCCAGCAGTGAAGCGCGGGGGTTGGGGAGGGGGGGCCGATACGAGCAGTACTTC.

As to this clone: The germline gene is not matched at one end of the junction; a read error may be the cause. Other DNA sequences from this sample encode an identical CDR3 as well. The rearrangement joins TRBV7-9 to TRBJ1-6; 7 bases fit TRBD1. The CDR3 has 14 residues. The germline V gene encodes CDR1 SEHNR and CDR2 FQNEAQ (reference sequence). CDR3: CASKRDSQNSPLHF. Here the CDR3 DNA reads TGTGCCAGCAAACGGGACAGTCAGAATTCCCCCCTCCACTTT.

This clone was seen once. This rearrangement joins TRBV7-8 to TRBJ1-6, with TRBD1 matching over 9 bases. Germline V gives CDR1 SGHVS, CDR2 FQNEAQ. V was clipped by 4 bases and J by 3 bases; unmatched bases: 13. The CDR3 runs to 19 residues. CDR3 amino acids: CASSSNKRQGVVYNSPLHF. In nucleotides, the CDR3 is TGTGCCAGCAGCTCTAACAAACGACAGGGGGTGGTCTATAATTCACCCCTCCACTTT.

The chain carries TRBV4-1 and TRBJ1-2; TRBD1 matches 9 bases. CDR3 length equals 15 residues. Germline-derived CDR1 and CDR2 are MGHRA and YSYEKL. V was clipped by 3 bases and J by 8 bases; unmatched bases: 10. The CDR3 loop is CASSHGGGTGFGYTF. Here the CDR3 DNA reads TGCGCCAGCAGCCACGGGGGGGGGACAGGGTTCGGCTACACCTTC.